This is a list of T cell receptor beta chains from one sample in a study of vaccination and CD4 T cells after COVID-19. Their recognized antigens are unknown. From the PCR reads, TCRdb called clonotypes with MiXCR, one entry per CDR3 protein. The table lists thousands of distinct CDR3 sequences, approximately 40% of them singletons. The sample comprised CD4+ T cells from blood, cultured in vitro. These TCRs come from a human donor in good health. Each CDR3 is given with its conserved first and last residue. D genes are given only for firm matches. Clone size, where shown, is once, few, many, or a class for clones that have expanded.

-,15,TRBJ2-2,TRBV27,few,TGTGCCAGCAGTCCCTCTGGCCTAAACACCGGGGAGCTGTTTTTT,CASSPSGLNTGELFF
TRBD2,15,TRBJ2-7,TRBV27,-,TGTGCCAGCAGTCTAGCGGGAGTCGACTCCTACGAGCAGTACTTC,CASSLAGVDSYEQYF
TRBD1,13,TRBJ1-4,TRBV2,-,TGTGCCAGCAGGAGGACAGGGGAAGAAAAACTGTTTTTT,CASRRTGEEKLFF
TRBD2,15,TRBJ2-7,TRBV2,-,TGTGCCAGCAGTGGGACTAGCGGGACCTACTACGAGCAGTACTTC,CASSGTSGTYYEQYF
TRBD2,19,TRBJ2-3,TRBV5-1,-,TGCGCCAGCAGCAGGACGACTAGCGGGGGTGATCTTAGCACAGATACGCAGTATTTT,CASSRTTSGGDLSTDTQYF
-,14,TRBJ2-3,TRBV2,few,TGTGCCAGCAGGAGGGCTGGACTCACAGATACGCAGTATTTT,CASRRAGLTDTQYF
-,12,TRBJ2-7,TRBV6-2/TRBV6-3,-,TGTGCCAGCAGTTACGTTGGGTGGGAGCAGTACTTC,CASSYVGWEQYF
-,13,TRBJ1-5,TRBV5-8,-,TGTGCCAGCAGCGTACAGGTCTATCAGCCCCAGCATTTT,CASSVQVYQPQHF
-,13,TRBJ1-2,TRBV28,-,TGTGCCAGCACCTCGACATCCCACGGTGGCTACACCTTC,CASTSTSHGGYTF
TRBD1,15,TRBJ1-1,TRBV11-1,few,TGTGCCAGCAGCTTGGTCGCACAGGGGTACACTGAAGCTTTCTTT,CASSLVAQGYTEAFF
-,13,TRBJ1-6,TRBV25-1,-,TGTGCCAGCAGTGAATTGGGGTATTCACCCCTCCACTTT,CASSELGYSPLHF
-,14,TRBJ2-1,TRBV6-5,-,TGTGCCAGCAGTTATGACCTTGCAGCGACTGAGCAGTTCTTC,CASSYDLAATEQFF